These 20 T cell receptor beta chains originate from one sample sequenced in a study of a mutant IDH1 vaccine in newly diagnosed glioma. Some clones are missing from TCRdb's copy, which holds only in-frame ones; the method was immunoSEQ multiplex PCR. The sample lists some 20,000 clones, around 80% occurring once. These receptors' antigens are unknown. Sample time point: week 23, last vaccination. Topical imiquimod was applied with each vaccine dose, which held 300 ug of mutant IDH1 20-mer peptide. The sequencing used PBMCs, collected from a glioma patient whose treatment included an IDH1 peptide vaccine. The receptors shown here come from a man aged 25-45 years with glioma.

The chain carries TRBV30 and TRBJ1-2; TRBD1 aligns across 9 bases. J gave up 0 bases and V 2 bases, and 10 bases lay outside the gene matches. Germline CDR1 reads GTSNPN; CDR2 reads SVGIG (reference sequence). The CDR3 runs 17 residues. For the CDR3, the DNA is TGTGCCTGGAGTTCCCGAGGACAGGGGTTAGCTAACTATGGCTACACCTTC. Translated, it gives CAWSSRGQGLANYGYTF.

V and J are TRBV30 and TRBJ2-3; TRBD2 matches 7 bases. The V gene end was trimmed by 4 bases and the J gene end by 0 bases; junction bases not matched to a gene: 10. Germline V gene data show CDR1 as GTSNPN and CDR2 as SVGIG (reference sequence). There are 16 residues in the CDR3. CDR3 in DNA: TGTGCCTGGACCCTAGGGAGGGTCCCTAGCACAGATACGCAGTATTTT. It is translated as CAWTLGRVPSTDTQYF.

The CDR3 sequence: CASSPLAGGLGDTQYF. The CDR3 nucleotides read TGTGCCAGCAGCCCCCTAGCGGGAGGGCTAGGAGATACGCAGTATTTT. This sequence joins TRBV7-9 and TRBJ2-3; 12 nucleotides agree with TRBD2. Germline V gene data show CDR1 as SEHNR and CDR2 as FQNEAQ (reference sequence). J lost 5 bases, V lost 5 bases, and 8 bases had no gene match. The CDR3 totals 16 residues.

The CDR3 sequence is CASSKRESGTDTQYF. CDR3 coding DNA: TGTGCCAGCAGCAAGCGGGAGTCGGGCACAGATACGCAGTATTTT. The V gene is TRBV11-2, the J gene TRBJ2-3; TRBD2 matches 8 bases. The germline gives CDR1 SGHAT, CDR2 FQNNGV. CDR3 length equals 15 residues. The J segment lost 1 base and the V segment lost 5 bases, leaving 5 bases of the junction unmatched.

The table lists this clone with a count of one. The chain carries TRBV2 and TRBJ2-1; maybe TRBD2 (6 bases). The CDR3 length is 14 residues. Trimming pared 5 bases from V and 8 bases from J, leaving 16 bases between. Germline lookup yields CDR1 SNHLY and CDR2 FYNNEI. In DNA, the CDR3 is TGTGCCAGCAGTAGTGGGCTAGCGAATCATGAGCAGTTCTTC. Translating gives CASSSGLANHEQFF. The complete variable domain, with remaining parts taken from reference TRBV2 and TRBJ2-1, reads EPEVTQTPSHQVTQMGQEVILRCVPISNHLYFYWYRQILGQKVEFLVSFYNNEISEKSEIFDDQFSVERPDGSNFTLKIRSTKLEDSAMYFCASSSGLANHEQFFGPGTRLTVL.

This rearrangement joins TRBV5-1 to TRBJ2-5, with TRBD1 as a possible D gene (5 bases). This CDR3 is 14 amino acids long. Germline-derived CDR1 and CDR2 are SGHRS and YFSETQ. V was shortened by 0 bases and J by 2 bases, with 8 bases between the two germline ends. Here the CDR3 reads CASSLVGQQETQYF. In DNA, the CDR3 is TGCGCCAGCAGCTTGGTGGGGCAGCAAGAGACCCAGTACTTC.

By proportion, this clone is medium-sized (0.01 to 0.1%). The CDR3 DNA follows: TGCGCCAGCAGCCCGGGACAGGGGTACTACGAGCAGTACTTC. Translated: CASSPGQGYYEQYF. This chain uses TRBV5-1 with TRBJ2-7; the match to TRBD1 covers 10 bases. Losses at the gene ends were 4 bases for V and 3 bases for J; bases not matched to a gene: 4. Per the germline V gene, CDR1 is SGHRS and CDR2 is YFSETQ. The CDR3 loop spans 14 amino acids.

By its share, this clone is medium-sized. The chain couples TRBV6-5 to TRBJ1-5; tentatively, D is TRBD1 (6 bases). The CDR3 has 15 residues. Germline V gene data show CDR1 as MNHEY and CDR2 as SVGAGI. V was trimmed by 6 bases and J by 2 bases, leaving 14 bases between them. CDR3 protein: CASSPRTVGNQPQHF. CDR3 sequence (DNA): TGTGCCAGCAGCCCCCGGACAGTGGGCAATCAGCCCCAGCATTTT.

The rearrangement links TRBV19 to TRBJ2-7; TRBD1 matches at 9 bases. Germline CDR1 is LNHDA and CDR2 is SQIVND (reference sequence). The V and J ends lost 7 bases and 4 bases, in that order; junction bases with no gene match: 8. The length of the CDR3 is 14 residues. CDR3 DNA: TGTGCCAGTAAGGAAGGACAGGGGAGGTACGAGCAGTACTTC. Amino acids: CASKEGQGRYEQYF.

The chain carries TRBV2 and TRBJ1-5, with 7 bases that match TRBD1. V shed 1 base and J 5 bases; nucleotides not matched to a gene: 5. Germline lookup yields CDR1 SNHLY and CDR2 FYNNEI. This CDR3 comprises 15 residues. CDR3: CASSEEGTVYQPQHF. CDR3 DNA sequence: TGTGCCAGCAGTGAAGAGGGGACAGTTTATCAGCCCCAGCATTTT.

This rearrangement joins TRBV21-1 to TRBJ1-3; the table's TRBD1 call for D was not verified on the DNA. TRBV21-1 is listed as a pseudogene. The CDR3 spans 19 residues. This CDR3 is CASSKIPGQGTHSGNTIYF. CDR3 bases: TGTGCCAGCAGCAAAATTCCGGGACAGGGGACGCACTCTGGAAACACCATATATTTT.

The genes are TRBV5-1 and TRBJ1-4, with 8 positions matching TRBD1. Per the germline V gene, CDR1 is SGHRS and CDR2 is YFSETQ. This CDR3 has 16 amino acids. Trimming removed 0 bases from V and 4 bases from J; junction bases left unmatched: 5. CDR3 sequence (DNA): TGCGCCAGCAGCTTGGGCGACAGGGGAAATAATGAAAAACTGTTTTTT. Its translation: CASSLGDRGNNEKLFF.

CDR3 residues: CASSEGGNYGYTF. CDR3 in DNA: TGTGCCAGCAGTGAGGGGGGCAACTATGGCTACACCTTC. The chain joins TRBV25-1 to TRBJ1-2; perhaps TRBD1 as D (6 bases). V lost 3 bases to trimming and J lost 2 bases, with 7 bases between them. In germline, CDR1 is MGHDK, CDR2 SYGVNS. This CDR3 comprises 13 residues.

This clone showed up just once. This chain connects TRBV29-1 to TRBJ1-2; D not certain. The germline V and J ends were trimmed by 1 base and 8 bases, with 11 bases remaining between them. Germline V gene lookup returns CDR1 SQVTM and CDR2 ANQGSEA. CDR3 length equals 12 residues. CDR3 nucleotides: TGCAGCGTTGAAGGGGAGACGAGGGGCTACACCTTC. Its protein is CSVEGETRGYTF.

This clone was counted once. The CDR3 sequence: CASSLVTPYEQYF. The CDR3 DNA follows: TGTGCCAGCAGCTTAGTCACCCCTTACGAGCAGTACTTC. This chain links TRBV7-2 with TRBJ2-7; D not certain. The germline CDR1 and CDR2 sequences are SGHTA and FQGNSA. CDR3 length: 13 amino acids. V was trimmed by 1 base and J by 4 bases, leaving 8 bases between them.

This chain joins TRBV7-2 and TRBJ2-7; no reliable D call. With 2 bases removed from V and 3 bases from J, the gap between germline ends came to 14 bases. The CDR3 runs to 15 residues. Germline V gene sequence: CDR1 SGHTA, CDR2 FQGNSA. This chain's CDR3 is CASSLHRVRSYEQYF. DNA of the CDR3: TGTGCCAGCAGCTTACATCGGGTCAGGAGCTACGAGCAGTACTTC.

The V gene is TRBV5-1, the J gene TRBJ2-5, with unresolved D. CDR3 length: 14 residues. V shed 0 bases and J shed 0 bases, with 6 bases lying between them. Germline V gene sequence: CDR1 SGHRS, CDR2 YFSETQ. The CDR3 is CASSLGSYQETQYF. The CDR3 DNA reads as TGCGCCAGCAGCTTGGGAAGCTACCAAGAGACCCAGTACTTC.

The V call is TRBV9, the J call TRBJ1-1; 7 bases are a match to TRBD1. Germline V gene data show CDR1 as SGDLS and CDR2 as YYNGEE. The CDR3 has 14 residues. The V and J ends lost 0 bases and 5 bases, in that order; junction bases with no gene match: 4. This CDR3 is CASSVDRGGTEAFF. CDR3 nucleotides: TGTGCCAGCAGCGTAGACAGGGGAGGTACTGAAGCTTTCTTT.

V is TRBV19 and J is TRBJ2-4; possible D gene TRBD1, 6 bases. V was cut by 7 bases and J by 6 bases, with 16 bases left in between. From germline, CDR1 is LNHDA and CDR2 SQIVND (reference sequence). This CDR3 contains 14 residues. Here the CDR3 reads CASIPRGAGNIQYF. CDR3 nucleotide sequence: TGTGCCAGTATTCCCAGGGGCGCGGGAAACATTCAGTACTTC.

The CDR3 reads CATSRDLGRTEAFF. CDR3 nucleotides: TGTGCCACCAGCAGAGATCTTGGAAGGACTGAAGCTTTCTTT. The chain carries TRBV15 and TRBJ1-1; D is uncertain. Germline-derived CDR1 and CDR2 are LNHNV and YYDKDF (reference sequence). V was cut by 0 bases and J by 5 bases, with 10 bases left in between. There are 14 residues in the CDR3.